This T cell receptor beta chain came from a study of preoperative IRX-2 immunotherapy in early breast cancer (dated by TCRdb to about 2019). This specimen's treatment or condition label, interpreted: preoperative locoregional IRX-2 cytokine immunotherapy. The samples were obtained from a phase Ib study that tested preoperative, locoregional IRX-2 cytokine immunotherapy designed to prime immune responses. Patients with early-stage breast cancer who were given IRX-2 before surgery served as donors. Comments on this clone: What this receptor recognizes is not known. No base quality values were provided; no much bigger clone lies one nucleotide off.

Library preparation was by the immunoSEQ multiplex PCR assay. Entries here come from immuneACCESS through TCRdb and include only in-frame sequences with V and J called. Some clones fail to appear in such tables; in the studies checked, an unresolved V gene covers under half of the shortfall, and the cause of the remainder is unknown. A total of 75,000 to 100,000 clones appear in this sample, 75% to 90% of them only once. The leading ten clones occupy approximately 2% of the sample. The germline V gene yields ENHRY for CDR1 and SYGVKD for CDR2. Counted from cysteine to phenylalanine, this CDR3 has 22 amino acids. The entry retains the CDR3 DNA only, 66 bases that are in frame from base 1. For this chain, trimming is 2 bases at the V end and 4 bases at the J end, and the number of junction bases without a gene match is 23.

This TCR was sampled from a human donor with breast cancer. This chain is built from TRBV10-3 and TRBJ2-1, and 10 junction bases match TRBD2. Sample: tumor tissue, taken after IRX-2 immunotherapy. CDR3 loop: CAISERQLPSLQREGFYNEQFF. The sequenced DNA is TGTGCCATCAGTGAGAGGCAGCTCCCCTCCCTTCAGCGGGAGGGCTTTTACAATGAGCAGTTCTTC.